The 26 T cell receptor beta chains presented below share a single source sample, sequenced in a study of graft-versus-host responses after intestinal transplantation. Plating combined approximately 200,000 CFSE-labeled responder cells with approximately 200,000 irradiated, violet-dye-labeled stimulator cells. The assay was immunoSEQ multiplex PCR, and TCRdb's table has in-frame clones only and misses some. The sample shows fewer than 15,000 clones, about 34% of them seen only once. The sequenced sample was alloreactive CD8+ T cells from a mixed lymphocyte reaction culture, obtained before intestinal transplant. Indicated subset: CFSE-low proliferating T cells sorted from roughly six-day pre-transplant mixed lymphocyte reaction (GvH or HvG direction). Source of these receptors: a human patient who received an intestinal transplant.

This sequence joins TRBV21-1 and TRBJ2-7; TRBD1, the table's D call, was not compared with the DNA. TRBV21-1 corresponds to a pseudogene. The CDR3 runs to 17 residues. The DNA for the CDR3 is TGTGCCAGCAGCCCACGGACCTTCAGGGGGCCTTCCTACGAGCAGTACTTC. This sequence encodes CASSPRTFRGPSYEQYF.

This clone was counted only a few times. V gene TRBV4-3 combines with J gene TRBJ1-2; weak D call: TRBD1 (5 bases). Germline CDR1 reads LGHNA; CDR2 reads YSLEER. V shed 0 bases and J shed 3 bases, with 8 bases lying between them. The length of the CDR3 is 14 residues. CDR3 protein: CASSQDRDYYGYTF. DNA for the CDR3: TGCGCCAGCAGCCAAGATCGGGACTACTATGGCTACACCTTC.

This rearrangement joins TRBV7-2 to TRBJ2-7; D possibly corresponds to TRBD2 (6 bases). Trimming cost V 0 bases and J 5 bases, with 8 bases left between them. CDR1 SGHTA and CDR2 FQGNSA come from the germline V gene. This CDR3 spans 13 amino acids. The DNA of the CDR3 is TGTGCCAGCAGCTTAGCGCCGGGGGACGAGCAGTACTTC. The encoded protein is CASSLAPGDEQYF.

CDR3 loop: CASSRGQNSNQPQHF. CDR3 sequence (DNA): TGTGCCAGCAGCCGCGGACAGAATAGCAATCAGCCCCAGCATTTT. This sequence joins TRBV11-2 and TRBJ1-5; D is perhaps TRBD1 (6 bases). Germline CDR1 SGHAT, CDR2 FQNNGV. The CDR3 extends over 15 amino acids. V lost 5 bases, J lost 0 bases, and 11 bases lay in between.

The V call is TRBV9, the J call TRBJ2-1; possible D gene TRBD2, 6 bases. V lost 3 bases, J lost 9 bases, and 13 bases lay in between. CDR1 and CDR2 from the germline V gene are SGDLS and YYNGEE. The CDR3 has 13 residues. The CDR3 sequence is CASSAYLGGEQFF. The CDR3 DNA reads TGTGCCAGCAGCGCCTACCTGGGGGGTGAGCAGTTCTTC.

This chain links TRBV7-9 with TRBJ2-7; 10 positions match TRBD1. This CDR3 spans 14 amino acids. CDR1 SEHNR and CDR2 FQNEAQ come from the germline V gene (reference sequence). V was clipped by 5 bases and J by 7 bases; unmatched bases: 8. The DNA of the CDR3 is TGTGCCAGCAGCCCCGACAGGGGGCGGGGGGAGCAGTACTTC. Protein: CASSPDRGRGEQYF.

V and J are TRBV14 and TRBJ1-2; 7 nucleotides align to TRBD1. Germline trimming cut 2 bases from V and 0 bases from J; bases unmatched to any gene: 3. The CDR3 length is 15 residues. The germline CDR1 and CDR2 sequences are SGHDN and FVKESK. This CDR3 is CASSQYRGSNYGYTF. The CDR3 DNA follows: TGTGCCAGCAGCCAATACAGGGGATCTAACTATGGCTACACCTTC.

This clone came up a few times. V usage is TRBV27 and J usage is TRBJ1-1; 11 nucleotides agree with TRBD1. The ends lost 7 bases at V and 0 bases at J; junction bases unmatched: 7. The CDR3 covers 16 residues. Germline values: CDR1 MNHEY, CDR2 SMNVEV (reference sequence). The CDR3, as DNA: TGTGCCAGCAACCCGGGACAGGGGGTGGTGAACACTGAAGCTTTCTTT. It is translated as CASNPGQGVVNTEAFF.

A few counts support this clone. CDR3 bases: TGTGCCAGCAGTTTAGCAGGGGCTGGAAACACCATATATTTT. It encodes CASSLAGAGNTIYF. V is TRBV27 and J is TRBJ1-3; D is possibly TRBD1 (6 bases). V lost 2 bases and J 2 bases, leaving 7 bases between the germline ends. CDR1 and CDR2 (germline): MNHEY, SMNVEV (reference sequence). The CDR3 length is 14 residues.

The CDR3 DNA sequence: TGTGCCATCAGTGAGTCCTCCGGGGAGCTGTTTTTT. As protein: CAISESSGELFF. The chain combines TRBV10-3 with TRBJ2-2; D is undetermined. The germline V gene has CDR1 ENHRY and CDR2 SYGVKD. The length of the CDR3 is 12 residues. Trimming left V 0 bases short and J 6 bases short, with 2 bases between.

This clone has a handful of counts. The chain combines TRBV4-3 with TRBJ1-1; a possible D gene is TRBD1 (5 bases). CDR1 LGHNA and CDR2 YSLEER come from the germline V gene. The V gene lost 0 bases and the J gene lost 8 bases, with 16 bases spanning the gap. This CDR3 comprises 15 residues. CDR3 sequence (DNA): TGCGCCAGCAGCCAAGATCGGGGGGGTATGAAGGAAGCTTTCTTT. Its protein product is CASSQDRGGMKEAFF.

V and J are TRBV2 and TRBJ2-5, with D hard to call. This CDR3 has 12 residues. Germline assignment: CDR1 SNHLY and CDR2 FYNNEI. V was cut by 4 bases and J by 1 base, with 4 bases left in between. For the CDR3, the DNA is TGTGCCAGCAGTGCGGTCCAAGAGACCCAGTACTTC. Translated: CASSAVQETQYF.

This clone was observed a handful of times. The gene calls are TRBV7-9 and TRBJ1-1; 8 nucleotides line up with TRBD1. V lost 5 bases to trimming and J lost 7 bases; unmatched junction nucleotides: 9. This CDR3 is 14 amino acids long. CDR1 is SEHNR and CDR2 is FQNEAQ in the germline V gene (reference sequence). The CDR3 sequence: CASSLLDRVDEAFF. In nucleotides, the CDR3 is TGTGCCAGCAGCCTTCTGGACAGGGTAGATGAAGCTTTCTTT.

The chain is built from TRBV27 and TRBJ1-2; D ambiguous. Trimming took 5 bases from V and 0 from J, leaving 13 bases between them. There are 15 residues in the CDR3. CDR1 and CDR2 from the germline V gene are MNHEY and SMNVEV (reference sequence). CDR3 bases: TGTGCCAGCAGTCTAGGACTCTTAGCTAACTATGGCTACACCTTC. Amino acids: CASSLGLLANYGYTF.

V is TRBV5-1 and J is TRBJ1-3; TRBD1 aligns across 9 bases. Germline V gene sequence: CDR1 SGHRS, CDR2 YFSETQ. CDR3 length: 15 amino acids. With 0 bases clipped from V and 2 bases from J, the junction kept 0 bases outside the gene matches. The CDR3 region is CASSLGQGAGNTIYF. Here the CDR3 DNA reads TGCGCCAGCAGCTTGGGACAGGGGGCTGGAAACACCATATATTTT.

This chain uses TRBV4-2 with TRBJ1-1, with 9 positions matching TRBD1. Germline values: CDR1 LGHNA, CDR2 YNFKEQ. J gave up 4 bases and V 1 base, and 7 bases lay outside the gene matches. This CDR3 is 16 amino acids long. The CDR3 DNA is TGTGCCAGCAGCCAAGGGACAGGGGAATATGGCACTGAAGCTTTCTTT. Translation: CASSQGTGEYGTEAFF.

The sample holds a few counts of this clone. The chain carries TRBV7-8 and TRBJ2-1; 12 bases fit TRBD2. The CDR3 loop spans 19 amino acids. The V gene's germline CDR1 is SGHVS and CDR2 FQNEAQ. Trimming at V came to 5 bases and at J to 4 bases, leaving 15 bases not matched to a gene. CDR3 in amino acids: CASSLTGLAGGRRYNEQFF. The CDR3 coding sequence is TGTGCCAGCAGCCTCACAGGGCTAGCGGGGGGGCGAAGGTACAATGAGCAGTTCTTC.

The DNA for the CDR3 is TGTGCCAGCAGTTGGGGACAGGGGGCTAATGAAAAACTGTTTTTT. Amino acids: CASSWGQGANEKLFF. This chain uses TRBV27 with TRBJ1-4; 11 positions agree with TRBD1. V shed 4 bases and J 3 bases; nucleotides not matched to a gene: 1. CDR3 size: 15 residues. CDR1 MNHEY and CDR2 SMNVEV come from the germline V gene (reference sequence).

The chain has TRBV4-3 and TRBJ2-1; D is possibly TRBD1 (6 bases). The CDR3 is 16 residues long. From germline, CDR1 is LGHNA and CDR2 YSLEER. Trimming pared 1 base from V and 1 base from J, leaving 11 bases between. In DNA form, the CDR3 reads TGCGCCAGCAGCCAAGGGTCAGGGGCTTCCTACAATGAGCAGTTCTTC. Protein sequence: CASSQGSGASYNEQFF.

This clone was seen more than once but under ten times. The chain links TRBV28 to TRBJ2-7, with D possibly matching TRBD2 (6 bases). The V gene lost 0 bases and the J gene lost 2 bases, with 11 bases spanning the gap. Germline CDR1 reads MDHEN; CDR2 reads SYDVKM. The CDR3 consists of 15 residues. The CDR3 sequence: CASSLWAGLAYEQYF. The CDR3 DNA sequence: TGTGCCAGCAGTTTATGGGCGGGGCTTGCCTACGAGCAGTACTTC.

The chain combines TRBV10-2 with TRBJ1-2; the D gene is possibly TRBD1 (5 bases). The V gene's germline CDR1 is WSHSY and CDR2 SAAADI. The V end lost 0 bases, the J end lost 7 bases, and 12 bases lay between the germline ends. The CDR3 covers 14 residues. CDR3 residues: CASSESLRVVGYTF. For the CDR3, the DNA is TGCGCCAGCAGTGAGTCGCTCAGGGTTGTTGGCTACACCTTC.

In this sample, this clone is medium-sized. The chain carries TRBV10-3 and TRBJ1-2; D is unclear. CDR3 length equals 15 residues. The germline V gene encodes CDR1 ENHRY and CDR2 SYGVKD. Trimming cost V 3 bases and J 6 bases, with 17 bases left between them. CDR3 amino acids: CAISERQVELDGYTF. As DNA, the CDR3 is TGTGCCATCAGTGAAAGGCAGGTCGAACTCGATGGCTACACCTTC.

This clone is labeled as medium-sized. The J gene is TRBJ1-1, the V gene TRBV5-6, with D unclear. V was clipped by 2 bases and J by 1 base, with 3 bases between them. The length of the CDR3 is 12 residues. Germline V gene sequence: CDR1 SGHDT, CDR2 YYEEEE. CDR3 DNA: TGTGCCAGCAGCTTCGGGAACACTGAAGCTTTCTTT. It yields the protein CASSFGNTEAFF. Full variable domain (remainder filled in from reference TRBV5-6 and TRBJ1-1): DAGVTQSPTHLIKTRGQQVTLRCSPKSGHDTVSWYQQALGQGPQFIFQYYEEEERQRGNFPDRFSGHQFPNYSSELNVNALLLGDSALYLCASSFGNTEAFFGQGTRLTVV.

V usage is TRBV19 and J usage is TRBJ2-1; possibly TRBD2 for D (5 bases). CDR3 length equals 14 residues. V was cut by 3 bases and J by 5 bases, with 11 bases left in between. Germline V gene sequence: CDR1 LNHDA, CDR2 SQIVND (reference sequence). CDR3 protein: CASSIGGFHNEQFF. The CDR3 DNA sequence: TGTGCCAGTAGTATCGGCGGGTTCCACAATGAGCAGTTCTTC.

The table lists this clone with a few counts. The CDR3 sequence is CASSPLGSYEQYF. CDR3 coding DNA: TGTGCCAGCAGCCCCCTAGGCTCCTACGAGCAGTACTTC. The chain combines TRBV7-6 with TRBJ2-7; no clear D gene. The CDR3 is 13 residues long. Germline loops: CDR1 SGHVS, CDR2 FNYEAQ. Trimming stripped 5 bases from V and 0 bases from J, with 8 bases between. The variable domain in full, with the rest retrieved from reference TRBV7-6 and TRBJ2-7, is GAGVSQSPRYKVTKRGQDVALRCDPISGHVSLYWYRQALGQGPEFLTYFNYEAQQDKSGLPNDRFSAERPEGSISTLTIQRTEQRDSAMYRCASSPLGSYEQYFGPGTRLTVT.

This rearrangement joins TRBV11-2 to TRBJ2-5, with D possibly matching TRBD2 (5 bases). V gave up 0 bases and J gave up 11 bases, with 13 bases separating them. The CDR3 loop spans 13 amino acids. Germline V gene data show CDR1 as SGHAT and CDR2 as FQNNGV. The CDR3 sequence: CASSLERQREQYF. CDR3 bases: TGTGCCAGCAGCTTAGAAAGGCAAAGGGAGCAGTACTTC.